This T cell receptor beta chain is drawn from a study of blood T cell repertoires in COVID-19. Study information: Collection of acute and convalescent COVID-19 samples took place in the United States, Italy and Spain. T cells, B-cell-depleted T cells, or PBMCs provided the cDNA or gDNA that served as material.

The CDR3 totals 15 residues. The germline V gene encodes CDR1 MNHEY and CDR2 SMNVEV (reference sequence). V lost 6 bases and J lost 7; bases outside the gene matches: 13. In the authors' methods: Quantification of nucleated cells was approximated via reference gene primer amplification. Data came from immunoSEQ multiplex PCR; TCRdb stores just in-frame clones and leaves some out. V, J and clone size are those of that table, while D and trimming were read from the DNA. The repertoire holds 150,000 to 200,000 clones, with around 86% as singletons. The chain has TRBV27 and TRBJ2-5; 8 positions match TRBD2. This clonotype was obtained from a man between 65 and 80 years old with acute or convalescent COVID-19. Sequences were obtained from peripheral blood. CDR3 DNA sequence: TGTGCCAGCAGCCCGGGACTAGAGGGAGTGGCGACCCAGTACTTC. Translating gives CASSPGLEGVATQYF.